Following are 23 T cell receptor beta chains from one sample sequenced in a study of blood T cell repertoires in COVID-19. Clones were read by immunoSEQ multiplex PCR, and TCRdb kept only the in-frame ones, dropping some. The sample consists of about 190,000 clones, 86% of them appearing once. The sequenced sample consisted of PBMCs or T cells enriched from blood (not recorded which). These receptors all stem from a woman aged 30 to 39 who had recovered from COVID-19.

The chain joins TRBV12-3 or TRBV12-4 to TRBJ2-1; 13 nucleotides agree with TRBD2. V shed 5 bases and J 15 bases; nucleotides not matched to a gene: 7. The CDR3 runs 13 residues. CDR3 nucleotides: TGTGCCAGCAGTCCGGGACTAGCGGGGTCACGGTTCTTC. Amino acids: CASSPGLAGSRFF.

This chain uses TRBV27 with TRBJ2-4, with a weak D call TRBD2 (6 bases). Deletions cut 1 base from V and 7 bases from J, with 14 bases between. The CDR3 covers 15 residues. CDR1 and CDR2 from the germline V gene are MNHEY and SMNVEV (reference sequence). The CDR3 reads CASSLYAGPGNIQYF. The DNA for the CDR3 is TGTGCCAGCAGTTTATACGCGGGACCGGGGAACATTCAGTACTTC.

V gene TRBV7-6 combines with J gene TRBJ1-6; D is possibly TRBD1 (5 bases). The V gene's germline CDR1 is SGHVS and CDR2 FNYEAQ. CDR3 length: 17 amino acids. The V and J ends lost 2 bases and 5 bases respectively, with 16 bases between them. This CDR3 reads CASSLSLPAGHNSPLHF. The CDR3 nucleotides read TGTGCCAGCAGCTTATCCTTACCCGCAGGGCATAATTCACCCCTCCACTTT.

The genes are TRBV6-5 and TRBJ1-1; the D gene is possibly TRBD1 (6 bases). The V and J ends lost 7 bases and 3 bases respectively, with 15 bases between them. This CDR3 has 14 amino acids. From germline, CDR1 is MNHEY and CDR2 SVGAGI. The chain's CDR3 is CASKYRVVDTEAFF. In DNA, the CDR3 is TGTGCCAGCAAGTACAGGGTTGTAGACACTGAAGCTTTCTTT.

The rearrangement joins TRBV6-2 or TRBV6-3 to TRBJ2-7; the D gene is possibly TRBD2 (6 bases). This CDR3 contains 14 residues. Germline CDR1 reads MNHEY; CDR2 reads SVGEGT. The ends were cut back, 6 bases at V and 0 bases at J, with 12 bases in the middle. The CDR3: CASSRRSGSYEQYF. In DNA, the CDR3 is TGTGCCAGCAGCCGTCGTAGCGGCTCCTACGAGCAGTACTTC.

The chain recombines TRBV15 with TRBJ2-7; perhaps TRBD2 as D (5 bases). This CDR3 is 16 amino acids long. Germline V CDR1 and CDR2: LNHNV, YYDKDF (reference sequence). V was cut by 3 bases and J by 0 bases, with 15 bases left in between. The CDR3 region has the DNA TGTGCCACCAGCAGGGACTCGGGCACCTTCTCCTACGAGCAGTACTTC. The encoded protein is CATSRDSGTFSYEQYF.

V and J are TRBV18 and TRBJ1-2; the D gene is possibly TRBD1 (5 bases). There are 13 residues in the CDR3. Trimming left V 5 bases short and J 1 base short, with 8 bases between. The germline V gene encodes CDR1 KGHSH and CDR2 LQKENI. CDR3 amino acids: CASSSTDNYGYTF. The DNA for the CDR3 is TGTGCCAGCTCATCGACAGATAACTATGGCTACACCTTC.

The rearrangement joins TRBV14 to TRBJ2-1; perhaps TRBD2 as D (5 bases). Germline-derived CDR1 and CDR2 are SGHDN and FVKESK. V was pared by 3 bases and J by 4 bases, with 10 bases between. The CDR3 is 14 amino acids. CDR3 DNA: TGTGCCAGCAGCCATTCCGGGGAGTACAATGAGCAGTTCTTC. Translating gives CASSHSGEYNEQFF.

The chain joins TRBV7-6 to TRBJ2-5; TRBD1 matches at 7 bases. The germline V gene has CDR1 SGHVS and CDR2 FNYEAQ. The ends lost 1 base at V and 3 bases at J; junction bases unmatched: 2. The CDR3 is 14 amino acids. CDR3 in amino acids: CASSLGQGKETQYF. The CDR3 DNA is TGTGCCAGCAGCTTAGGACAGGGAAAAGAGACCCAGTACTTC.

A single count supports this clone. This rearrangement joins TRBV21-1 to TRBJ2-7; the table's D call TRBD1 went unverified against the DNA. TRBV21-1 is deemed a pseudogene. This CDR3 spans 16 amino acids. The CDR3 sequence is CASSKEWQGANYEQYF. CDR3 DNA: TGTGCCAGCAGCAAAGAGTGGCAGGGGGCTAACTACGAGCAGTACTTC.

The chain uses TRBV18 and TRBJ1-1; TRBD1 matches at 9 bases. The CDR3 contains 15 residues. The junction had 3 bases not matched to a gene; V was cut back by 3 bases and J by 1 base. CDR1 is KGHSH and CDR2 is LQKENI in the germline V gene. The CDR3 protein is CASSPTGGGNTEAFF. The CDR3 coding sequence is TGTGCCAGCTCACCGACAGGGGGGGGGAACACTGAAGCTTTCTTT.

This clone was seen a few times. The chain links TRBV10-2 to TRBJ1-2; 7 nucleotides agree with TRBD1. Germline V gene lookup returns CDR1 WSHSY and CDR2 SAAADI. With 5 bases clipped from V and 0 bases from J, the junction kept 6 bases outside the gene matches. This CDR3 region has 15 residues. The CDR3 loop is CASSLNRGSNYGYTF. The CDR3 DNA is TGCGCCAGCAGTCTCAACAGGGGATCTAACTATGGCTACACCTTC.

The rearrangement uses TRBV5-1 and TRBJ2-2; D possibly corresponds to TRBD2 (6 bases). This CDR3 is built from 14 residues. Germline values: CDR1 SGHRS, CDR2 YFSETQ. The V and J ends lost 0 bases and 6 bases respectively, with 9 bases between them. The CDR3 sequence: CASSLEQRAGELFF. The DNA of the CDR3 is TGCGCCAGCAGCTTGGAGCAGCGGGCCGGGGAGCTGTTTTTT.

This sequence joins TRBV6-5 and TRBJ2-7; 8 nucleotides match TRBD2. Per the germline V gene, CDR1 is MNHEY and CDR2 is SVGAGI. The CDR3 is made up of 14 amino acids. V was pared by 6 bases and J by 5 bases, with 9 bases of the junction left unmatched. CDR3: CASRPSGRRDEQYF. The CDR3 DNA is TGTGCCAGCAGACCCAGCGGGAGACGGGACGAGCAGTACTTC.

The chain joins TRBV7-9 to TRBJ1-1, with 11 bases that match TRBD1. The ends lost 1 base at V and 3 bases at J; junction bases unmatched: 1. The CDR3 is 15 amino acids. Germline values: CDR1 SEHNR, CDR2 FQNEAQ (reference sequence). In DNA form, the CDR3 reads TGTGCCAGCAGCTTAGGGGGACAGGGGGACACTGAAGCTTTCTTT. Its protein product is CASSLGGQGDTEAFF. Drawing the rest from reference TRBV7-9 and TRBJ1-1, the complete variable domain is DTGVSQNPRHKITKRGQNVTFRCDPISEHNRLYWYRQTLGQGPEFLTYFQNEAQLEKSRLLSDRFSAERPKGSFSTLEIQRTEQGDSAMYLCASSLGGQGDTEAFFGQGTRLTVV.

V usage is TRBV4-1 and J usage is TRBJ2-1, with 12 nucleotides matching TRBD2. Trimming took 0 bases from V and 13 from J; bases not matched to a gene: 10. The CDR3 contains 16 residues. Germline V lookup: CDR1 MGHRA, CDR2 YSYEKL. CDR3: CASSQDVASGRASQFF. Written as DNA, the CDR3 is TGCGCCAGCAGCCAAGATGTGGCTAGCGGGAGGGCCTCCCAGTTCTTC.

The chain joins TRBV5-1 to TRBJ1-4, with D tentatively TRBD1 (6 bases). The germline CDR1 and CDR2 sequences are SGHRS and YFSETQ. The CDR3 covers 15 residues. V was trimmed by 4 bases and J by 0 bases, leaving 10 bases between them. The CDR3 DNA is TGCGCCAGCAGCGTGTACAGGGCAACTAATGAAAAACTGTTTTTT. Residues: CASSVYRATNEKLFF.

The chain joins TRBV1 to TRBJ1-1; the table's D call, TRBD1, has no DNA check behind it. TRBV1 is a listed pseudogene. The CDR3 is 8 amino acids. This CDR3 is CTQPDTFF. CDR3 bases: TGCACCCAACCCGATACATTCTTT.

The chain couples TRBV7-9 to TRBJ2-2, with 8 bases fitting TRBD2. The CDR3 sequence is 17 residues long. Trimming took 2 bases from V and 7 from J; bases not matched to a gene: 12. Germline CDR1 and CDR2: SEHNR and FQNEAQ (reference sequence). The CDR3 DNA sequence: TGTGCCAGCAGCTTACTCATATGGCGGGAGGATAGCGGGGAGCTGTTTTTT. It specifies CASSLLIWREDSGELFF.

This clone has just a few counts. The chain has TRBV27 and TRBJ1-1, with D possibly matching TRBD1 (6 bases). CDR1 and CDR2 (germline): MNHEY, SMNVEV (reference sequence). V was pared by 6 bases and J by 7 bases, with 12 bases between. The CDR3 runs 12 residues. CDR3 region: CASRRGHREAFF. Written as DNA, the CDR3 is TGTGCCAGCAGGCGGGGGCATCGTGAAGCTTTCTTT.

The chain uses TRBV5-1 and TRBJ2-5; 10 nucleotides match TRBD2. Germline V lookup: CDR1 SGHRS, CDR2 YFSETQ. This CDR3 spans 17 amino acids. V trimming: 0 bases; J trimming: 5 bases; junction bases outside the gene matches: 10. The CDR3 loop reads CASSLAGSSGSRETQYF. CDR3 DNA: TGCGCCAGCAGCTTGGCAGGTTCTAGCGGGAGTCGGGAGACCCAGTACTTC.

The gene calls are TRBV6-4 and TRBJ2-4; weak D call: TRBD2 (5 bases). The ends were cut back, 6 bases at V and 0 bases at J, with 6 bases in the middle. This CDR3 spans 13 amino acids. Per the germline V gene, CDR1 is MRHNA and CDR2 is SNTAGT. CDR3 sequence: CASRLVAKNIQYF. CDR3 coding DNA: TGTGCCAGCAGACTAGTAGCCAAAAACATTCAGTACTTC.

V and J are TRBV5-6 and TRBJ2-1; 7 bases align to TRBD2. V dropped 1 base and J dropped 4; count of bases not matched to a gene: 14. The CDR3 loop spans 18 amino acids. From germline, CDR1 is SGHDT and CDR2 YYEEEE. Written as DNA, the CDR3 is TGTGCCAGCAGCTTGAGGGAGGAGGGAGGGTCAATATACAATGAGCAGTTCTTC. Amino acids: CASSLREEGGSIYNEQFF.